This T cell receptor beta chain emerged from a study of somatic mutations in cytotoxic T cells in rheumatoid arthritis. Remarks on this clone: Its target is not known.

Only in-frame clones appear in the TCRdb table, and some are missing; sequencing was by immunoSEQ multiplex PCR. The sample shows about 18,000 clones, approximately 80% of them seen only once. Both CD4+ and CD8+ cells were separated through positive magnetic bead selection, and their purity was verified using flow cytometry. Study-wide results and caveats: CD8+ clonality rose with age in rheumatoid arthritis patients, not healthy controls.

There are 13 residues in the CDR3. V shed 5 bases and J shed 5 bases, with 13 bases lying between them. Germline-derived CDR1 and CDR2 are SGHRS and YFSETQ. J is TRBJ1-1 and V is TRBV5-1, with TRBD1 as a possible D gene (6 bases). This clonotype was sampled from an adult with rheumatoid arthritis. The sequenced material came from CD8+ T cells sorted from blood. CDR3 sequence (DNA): TGCGCCAGCAGAGGGGACATTAAGACTGAAGCTTTCTTT. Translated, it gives CASRGDIKTEAFF.